Presented here are 30 T cell receptor beta chains from one specimen sequenced in a study of regulatory T cells in long-lasting Graves disease. Arm-PCR of CDR3 regions and iRepertoire HTBI primers were the basis on which TCR beta libraries were built. Each CDR3 protein gets one entry after TCRdb re-called the multiplex PCR reads with MiXCR. The table has about 430,000 distinct CDR3 sequences, under 25% seen once. Time point of the sample: persistent/refractory GD, antithyroid drugs over 5 years with positive TRAb. The TCR library was made from RNA that had been extracted from PBMCs in TRIzol. Source: peripheral blood mononuclear cells (PBMCs), taken when the disease was refractory, from a patient treated with antithyroid drugs. The receptors derive from a female donor with Graves disease.

This clonotype was seen only a few times. This chain uses TRBV7-9 with TRBJ1-1, with 8 bases that match TRBD1. The CDR3 is 15 residues long. CDR1 is SEHNR, CDR2 FQNEAQ, per germline (reference sequence). Unmatched junction bases numbered 9, after V lost 5 bases and J lost 4 bases. In DNA form, the CDR3 reads TGTGCCAGCAGCCGGGCACAGGGGGTTTTCACTGAAGCTTTCTTT. Its protein is CASSRAQGVFTEAFF.

This clonotype was counted at least ten times. CDR3 residues: CASSLSQGSYQPQHF. CDR3 DNA: TGTGCCAGCAGTTTATCCCAGGGGTCCTATCAGCCCCAGCATTTT. The rearrangement links TRBV27 to TRBJ1-5; maybe TRBD1 (6 bases). From germline, CDR1 is MNHEY and CDR2 SMNVEV (reference sequence). Trimming pared 0 bases from V and 5 bases from J, leaving 11 bases between. The length of the CDR3 is 15 residues.

This clonotype was observed many times. The rearrangement links TRBV2 to TRBJ2-7, with D uncertain. The CDR3 spans 13 residues. CDR1 and CDR2 from the germline V gene are SNHLY and FYNNEI. V lost 1 base and J lost 0, with 4 bases in between. DNA of the CDR3: TGTGCCAGCAGTGAAGACAGCTCCTACGAGCAGTACTTC. It encodes CASSEDSSYEQYF.

This chain links TRBV27 with TRBJ2-1; 11 bases are shared with TRBD2. CDR1 MNHEY and CDR2 SMNVEV come from the germline V gene (reference sequence). V trimming: 4 bases; J trimming: 4 bases; junction bases outside the gene matches: 12. The CDR3 runs to 18 residues. The CDR3 here is CASSSLQWASGRYNEQFF. The CDR3 coding sequence is TGTGCCAGCAGTTCACTCCAATGGGCTAGCGGGAGGTACAATGAGCAGTTCTTC.

This clonotype was detected many times. This chain links TRBV10-3 with TRBJ1-1, with 7 nucleotides matching TRBD1. CDR1 is ENHRY, CDR2 SYGVKD, per germline. Trimming at V came to 2 bases and at J to 4 bases, leaving 4 bases not matched to a gene. This CDR3 is 14 amino acids long. This CDR3 is CAISETDRSTEAFF. The CDR3 nucleotides read TGTGCCATCAGTGAGACGGACAGGTCCACTGAAGCTTTCTTT.

The rearrangement uses TRBV7-9 and TRBJ1-1; the D gene is possibly TRBD1 (5 bases). Germline V gene data show CDR1 as SEHNR and CDR2 as FQNEAQ (reference sequence). Trimming took 9 bases from V and 5 from J, leaving 10 bases between them. The CDR3 length is 11 residues. CDR3 protein: CASGGGTEAFF. The CDR3 DNA is TGTGCCAGTGGGGGGGGAACTGAAGCTTTCTTT.

Notes on this clonotype: With a much larger clone just one base away, this may be a read error. V usage is TRBV12-3 or TRBV12-4 and J usage is TRBJ2-5; TRBD1 might be the D (6 bases). The CDR3 covers 16 residues. CDR3 coding DNA: TGTGCCAGCAGTTTGGGGGCAGGGCCTTACCAAGAGACCCAGTGCTTC. Translation gives CASSLGAGPYQETQCF.

The table lists this clonotype with many counts. The chain couples TRBV12-3 or TRBV12-4 to TRBJ1-1; 7 bases map to TRBD1. The CDR3 spans 15 residues. The ends lost 3 bases at V and 0 bases at J; junction bases unmatched: 4. Here the CDR3 DNA reads TGTGCCAGCAGTTTCTTAGGGACAGTGAACACTGAAGCTTTCTTT. Translated: CASSFLGTVNTEAFF.

The chain has TRBV20-1 and TRBJ2-7; possible D gene TRBD2, 6 bases. The V end lost 1 base, the J end lost 0 bases, and 13 bases lay between the germline ends. This CDR3 spans 15 amino acids. Germline values: CDR1 DFQATT, CDR2 SNEGSKA (reference sequence). For the CDR3, the DNA is TGCAGTGCTAGAGGAGCTAGCGAATTCTCCTACGAGCAGTACTTC. It is translated as CSARGASEFSYEQYF.

This chain uses TRBV28 with TRBJ2-1; the D is unclear. Germline CDR1 MDHEN, CDR2 SYDVKM. Trimming stripped 2 bases from V and 8 bases from J, with 13 bases between. This CDR3 region has 14 residues. The CDR3 protein is CASSLVLAHDEQFF. CDR3 coding DNA: TGTGCCAGCAGTTTAGTGCTCGCCCATGATGAGCAGTTCTTC.

This clonotype occurred many times. The chain employs TRBV20-1 and TRBJ2-7; TRBD2 might be the D (6 bases). The germline V and J ends were trimmed by 6 bases and 7 bases, with 19 bases remaining between them. CDR1 is DFQATT, CDR2 SNEGSKA, per germline (reference sequence). The CDR3 extends over 13 amino acids. The CDR3 loop reads CSALPSAGLEQYF. CDR3 sequence (DNA): TGCAGTGCACTTCCTAGCGCCGGATTGGAGCAGTACTTC.

In this sample, this clonotype turned up a few times. The chain employs TRBV9 and TRBJ1-1; D is uncertain. Trimming pared 4 bases from V and 1 base from J, leaving 11 bases between. The CDR3 runs to 14 residues. Germline assignment: CDR1 SGDLS and CDR2 YYNGEE. The CDR3 loop reads CASSSNPGNTEAFF. The CDR3 nucleotides read TGTGCCAGCAGCTCTAATCCAGGGAACACTGAAGCTTTCTTT.

The chain joins TRBV5-4 to TRBJ1-1, with D tentatively TRBD1 (6 bases). The germline V and J ends were trimmed by 0 bases and 0 bases, with 12 bases remaining between them. Per germline, CDR1 SGHNT and CDR2 YYREEE (reference sequence). There are 16 residues in the CDR3. CDR3 loop: CASSLALTGMNTEAFF. The DNA of the CDR3 is TGTGCCAGCAGCTTGGCTTTGACAGGAATGAACACTGAAGCTTTCTTT.

This clonotype occurred many times. The chain recombines TRBV28 with TRBJ2-1, with D perhaps matching TRBD2 (7 bases). The ends were cut back, 6 bases at V and 10 bases at J, with 16 bases in the middle. Germline assignment: CDR1 MDHEN and CDR2 SYDVKM. The CDR3 has 13 residues. CDR3 DNA: TGTGCCAGCAGACCGGGCGGGGGCTGGGAGCAGTTCTTC. This translates into CASRPGGGWEQFF.

V gene TRBV28 combines with J gene TRBJ2-6, with D hard to call. The germline V gene has CDR1 MDHEN and CDR2 SYDVKM. This CDR3 spans 13 amino acids. Trimming cost V 9 bases and J 3 bases, with 9 bases left between them. The CDR3 DNA is TGTGCCAGTATGACCGGTGGGGCCAACGTCCTGACTTTC. Residues: CASMTGGANVLTF.

A few counts support this clonotype. V gene TRBV4-1 combines with J gene TRBJ2-7; TRBD2 is a possible D gene (6 bases). Deletions cut 0 bases from V and 3 bases from J, with 12 bases between. The CDR3 loop spans 15 amino acids. Looked up from germline, CDR1 is MGHRA and CDR2 is YSYEKL. The CDR3 loop is CASSQEVAALYEQYF. DNA for the CDR3: TGCGCCAGCAGCCAAGAGGTAGCGGCCCTCTACGAGCAGTACTTC.

This clonotype was detected many times. One junction end does not reproduce the germline sequence, and a read error may be involved. This chain links TRBV5-1 with TRBJ2-7; no clear D. This CDR3 has 12 amino acids. CDR1 is SGHRS and CDR2 is YFSETQ in the germline V gene. The CDR3 bases are TGTGCCAGCAGCTTAGTTCCCTACGAGCAGTACTTC. This translates into CASSLVPYEQYF.

V usage is TRBV19 and J usage is TRBJ2-2; D is ambiguous. V was pared by 7 bases and J by 3 bases, with 6 bases between. This CDR3 spans 12 amino acids. The germline gives CDR1 LNHDA, CDR2 SQIVND (reference sequence). The CDR3 here is CASTLYTGELFF. CDR3 DNA sequence: TGTGCCAGTACCTTATACACCGGGGAGCTGTTTTTT.

There are many counts of this clonotype. V and J are TRBV6-1 and TRBJ2-3, with 9 nucleotides matching TRBD2. With V trimmed by 3 bases and J by 2 bases, 6 bases remained unmatched. Germline CDR1 MNHNS, CDR2 SASEGT. The CDR3 is 16 amino acids. The CDR3 protein is CASSEEAGGPTDTQYF. CDR3 nucleotide sequence: TGTGCCAGCAGTGAGGAAGCGGGAGGTCCCACAGATACGCAGTATTTT.

This clonotype has a count of ten or more. The J gene is TRBJ2-5, the V gene TRBV7-2, with D unresolved. The CDR3 has 14 residues. V lost 1 base to trimming and J lost 5 bases, with 11 bases between them. Germline values: CDR1 SGHTA, CDR2 FQGNSA. The CDR3 sequence: CASSLGLRIETQYF. The CDR3 region has the DNA TGTGCCAGCAGCTTAGGGCTCAGGATTGAGACCCAGTACTTC.

The chain joins TRBV15 to TRBJ2-2; tentative D call: TRBD2 (6 bases). Trimming removed 7 bases from V and 2 bases from J, with 14 bases in between. Germline V CDR1 and CDR2: LNHNV, YYDKDF (reference sequence). The CDR3 totals 15 residues. CDR3 sequence: CATTLTGTNTGELFF. The CDR3 DNA sequence: TGTGCCACCACTCTGACCGGGACTAACACCGGGGAGCTGTTTTTT.

The chain employs TRBV28 and TRBJ1-5; 11 bases match TRBD1. The V gene's germline CDR1 is MDHEN and CDR2 SYDVKM. The CDR3 consists of 17 residues. V shed 8 bases and J 5 bases; nucleotides not matched to a gene: 14. The DNA of the CDR3 is TGTGCCAGCGGACCTATACTGGGACAGGGGGTCTATCAGCCCCAGCATTTT. Translating gives CASGPILGQGVYQPQHF.

This clonotype has at least ten counts. The chain combines TRBV7-6 with TRBJ2-2; weak D call: TRBD1 (6 bases). Germline CDR1 SGHVS, CDR2 FNYEAQ. This CDR3 comprises 18 residues. Trimming pared 5 bases from V and 3 bases from J, leaving 22 bases between. In nucleotides, the CDR3 is TGTGCCAGCAGCCTGATGGACAGCTCCAAGCAGGACACCGGGGAGCTGTTTTTT. Translated, it gives CASSLMDSSKQDTGELFF.

This clonotype was found many times. The rearrangement uses TRBV5-4 and TRBJ2-5; a possible D gene is TRBD1 (6 bases). The CDR3 is 14 residues long. CDR1 and CDR2 from the germline V gene are SGHNT and YYREEE (reference sequence). V was cut by 4 bases and J by 4 bases, with 14 bases left in between. The CDR3 nucleotides are TGTGCCAGCAGCGATCAAACAGGGTCAGAGACCCAGTACTTC. Protein: CASSDQTGSETQYF.

This clonotype has ten or more counts. This chain uses TRBV15 with TRBJ1-1; maybe TRBD1 (5 bases). Trimming took off 1 base at V and 4 bases at J, with 13 bases between the two ends. The V gene's germline CDR1 is LNHNV and CDR2 YYDKDF (reference sequence). The CDR3 has 15 amino acids. The CDR3 reads CATSRGGTGGTEAFF. CDR3 DNA: TGTGCCACCAGCAGAGGGGGGACGGGGGGCACTGAAGCTTTCTTT.

As concerns this clonotype: A read error may be the cause here, since a much bigger clone is one base away. This chain links TRBV12-3 or TRBV12-4 with TRBJ2-7; 11 bases match TRBD2. The CDR3 extends over 16 amino acids. Trimming at V came to 5 bases and at J to 6 bases, leaving 12 bases not matched to a gene. The CDR3 loop is CASSESKGTSGSEQYF. As DNA, the CDR3 is TGTGCCAGCAGTGAGTCTAAAGGGACTAGCGGATCCGAGCAGTACTTC.

This clonotype has just a few counts. This chain links TRBV18 with TRBJ2-7; weak D call: TRBD2 (5 bases). Germline loops: CDR1 KGHSH, CDR2 LQKENI. CDR3 length: 14 residues. Trimming removed 0 bases at V and 7 bases at J, with 13 bases between. The CDR3 DNA sequence: TGTGCCAGCTCACCACCTAGCGCTCTGACTGAGCAGTACTTC. Translating it yields CASSPPSALTEQYF.

This clonotype came up once. The rearrangement links TRBV12-3 or TRBV12-4 to TRBJ1-2; D possibly corresponds to TRBD1 (5 bases). V gave up 6 bases and J gave up 1 base, with 12 bases separating them. This CDR3 has 14 residues. The CDR3 DNA sequence: TGTGCCAGCAGACCTAGGGGACTTAACTATGGCTACACCTTC. It specifies CASRPRGLNYGYTF.

V usage is TRBV28 and J usage is TRBJ2-3; the match to TRBD2 covers 12 bases. From germline, CDR1 is MDHEN and CDR2 SYDVKM. CDR3 length equals 15 residues. V was clipped by 3 bases and J by 5 bases; unmatched bases: 3. The CDR3 loop reads CASSLTSGSRDTQYF. CDR3 coding DNA: TGTGCCAGCAGTTTGACTAGCGGGAGTAGAGATACGCAGTATTTT.

The genes are TRBV29-1 and TRBJ1-2; 7 bases are shared with TRBD1. The V gene's germline CDR1 is SQVTM and CDR2 ANQGSEA. The V and J ends lost 3 bases and 5 bases, in that order; junction bases with no gene match: 15. This CDR3 spans 16 amino acids. The chain's CDR3 is CSVDSPTTGAGYGYTF. DNA for the CDR3: TGCAGCGTTGATTCCCCTACCACAGGGGCCGGGTATGGCTACACCTTC.